This paragraph reports one TCR beta chain. Its specificity is not known. The PCR was carried out with 60 Vbeta primers and 13 Jbeta primers. Sequenced by immunoSEQ multiplex PCR; TCRdb stores in-frame clones only, minus some. The sample carries around 100,000 clones, 60% to 85% recorded once. This record belongs to a study of cytomegalovirus exposure and HLA in healthy donors. Study at large: Counted in an early data release were tens of millions of unique TCRs from HLA-typed donors. Regarding the study as a whole: Some TCR beta chains (164 of them) were listed as cytomegalovirus-associated.

Likely unrecorded immune exposures existed in these nominally healthy donors. V gave up 3 bases and J gave up 2 bases; unmatched junction bases: 13. CDR1 is MGHRA and CDR2 is YSYEKL in the germline V gene. This CDR3 spans 17 amino acids. The specimen sequenced was PBMCs. This TCR derives from a woman aged 40 to 50 in good health and CMV-seropositive. The chain has TRBV4-1 and TRBJ2-7; 7 nucleotides agree with TRBD1. CDR3 nucleotide sequence: TGCGCCAGCAGCCAGGAGGAGGACAGGATGCCTACCTACGAGCAGTACTTC. Its protein product is CASSQEEDRMPTYEQYF.